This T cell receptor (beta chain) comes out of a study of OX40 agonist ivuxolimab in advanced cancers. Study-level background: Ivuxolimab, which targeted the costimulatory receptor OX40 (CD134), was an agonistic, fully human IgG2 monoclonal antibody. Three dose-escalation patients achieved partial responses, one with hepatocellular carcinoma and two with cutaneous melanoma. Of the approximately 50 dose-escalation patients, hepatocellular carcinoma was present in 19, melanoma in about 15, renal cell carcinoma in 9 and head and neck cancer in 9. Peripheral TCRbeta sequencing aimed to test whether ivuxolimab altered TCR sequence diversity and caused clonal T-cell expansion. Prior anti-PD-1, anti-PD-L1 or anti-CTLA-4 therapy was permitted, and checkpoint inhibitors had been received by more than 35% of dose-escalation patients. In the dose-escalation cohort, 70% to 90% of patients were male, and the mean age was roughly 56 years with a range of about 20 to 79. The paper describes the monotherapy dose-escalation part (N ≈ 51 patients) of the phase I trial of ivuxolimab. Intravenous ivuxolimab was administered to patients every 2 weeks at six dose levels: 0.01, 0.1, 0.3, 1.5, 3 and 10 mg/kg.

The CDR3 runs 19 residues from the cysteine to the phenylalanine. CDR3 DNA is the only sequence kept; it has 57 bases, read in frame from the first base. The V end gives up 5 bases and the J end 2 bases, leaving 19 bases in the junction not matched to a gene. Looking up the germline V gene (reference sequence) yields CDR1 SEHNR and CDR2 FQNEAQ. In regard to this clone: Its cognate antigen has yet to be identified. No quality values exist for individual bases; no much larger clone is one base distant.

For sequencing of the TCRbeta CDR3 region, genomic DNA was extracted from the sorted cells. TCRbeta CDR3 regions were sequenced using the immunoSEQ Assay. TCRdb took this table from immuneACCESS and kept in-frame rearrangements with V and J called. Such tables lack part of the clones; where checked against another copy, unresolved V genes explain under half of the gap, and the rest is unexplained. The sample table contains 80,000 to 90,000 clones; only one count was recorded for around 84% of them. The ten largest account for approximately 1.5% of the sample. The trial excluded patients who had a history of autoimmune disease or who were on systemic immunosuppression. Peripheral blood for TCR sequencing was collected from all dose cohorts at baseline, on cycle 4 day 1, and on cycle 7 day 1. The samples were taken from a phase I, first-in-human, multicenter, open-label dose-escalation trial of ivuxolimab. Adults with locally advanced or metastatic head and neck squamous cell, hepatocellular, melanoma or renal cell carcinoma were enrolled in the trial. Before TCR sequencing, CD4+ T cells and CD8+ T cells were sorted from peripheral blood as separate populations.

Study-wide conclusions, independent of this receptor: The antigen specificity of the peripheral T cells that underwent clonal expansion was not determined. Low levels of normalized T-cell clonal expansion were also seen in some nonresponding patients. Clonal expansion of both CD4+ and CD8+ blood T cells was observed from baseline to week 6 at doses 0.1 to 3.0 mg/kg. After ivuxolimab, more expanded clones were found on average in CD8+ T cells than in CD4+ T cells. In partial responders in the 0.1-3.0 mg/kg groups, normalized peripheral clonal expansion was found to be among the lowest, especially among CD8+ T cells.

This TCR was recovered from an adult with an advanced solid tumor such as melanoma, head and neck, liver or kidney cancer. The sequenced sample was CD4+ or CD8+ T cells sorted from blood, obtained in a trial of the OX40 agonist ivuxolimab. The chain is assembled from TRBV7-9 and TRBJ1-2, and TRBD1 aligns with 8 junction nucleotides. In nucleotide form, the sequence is TGTGCCAGCAGCCTATACCCCGGACAGGGAGGCCAGGGGAACTATGGCTACACCTTC. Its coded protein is CASSLYPGQGGQGNYGYTF.